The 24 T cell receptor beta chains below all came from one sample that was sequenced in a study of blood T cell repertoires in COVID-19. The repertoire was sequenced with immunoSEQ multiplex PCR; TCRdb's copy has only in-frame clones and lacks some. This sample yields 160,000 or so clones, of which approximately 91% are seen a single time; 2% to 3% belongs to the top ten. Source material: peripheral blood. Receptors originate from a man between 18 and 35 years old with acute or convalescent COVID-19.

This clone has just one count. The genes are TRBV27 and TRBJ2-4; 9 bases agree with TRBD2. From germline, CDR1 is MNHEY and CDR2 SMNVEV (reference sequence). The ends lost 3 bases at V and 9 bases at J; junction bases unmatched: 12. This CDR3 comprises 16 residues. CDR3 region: CASSFAPGTSHSIQYF. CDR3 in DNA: TGTGCCAGCAGTTTCGCTCCCGGGACTAGCCACAGCATTCAGTACTTC.

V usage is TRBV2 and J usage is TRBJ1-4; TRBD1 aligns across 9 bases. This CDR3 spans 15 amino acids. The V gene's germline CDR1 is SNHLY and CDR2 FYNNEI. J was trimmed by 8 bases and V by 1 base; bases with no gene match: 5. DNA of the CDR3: TGTGCCAGCAGTGAAGGGGACAGGGATATAGAAAAACTGTTTTTT. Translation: CASSEGDRDIEKLFF.

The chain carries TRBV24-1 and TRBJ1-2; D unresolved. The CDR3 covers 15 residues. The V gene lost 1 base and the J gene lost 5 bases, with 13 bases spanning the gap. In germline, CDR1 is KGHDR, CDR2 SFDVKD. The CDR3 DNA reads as TGTGCCACCAGTGATTTTGGGCAGGAGGATTATGGCTACACCTTC. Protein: CATSDFGQEDYGYTF.

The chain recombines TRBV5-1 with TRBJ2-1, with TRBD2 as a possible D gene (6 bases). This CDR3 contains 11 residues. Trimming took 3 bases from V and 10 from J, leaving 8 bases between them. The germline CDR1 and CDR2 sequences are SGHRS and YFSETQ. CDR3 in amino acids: CASSYGGEQFF. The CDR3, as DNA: TGCGCCAGCAGCTATGGGGGGGAGCAGTTCTTC.

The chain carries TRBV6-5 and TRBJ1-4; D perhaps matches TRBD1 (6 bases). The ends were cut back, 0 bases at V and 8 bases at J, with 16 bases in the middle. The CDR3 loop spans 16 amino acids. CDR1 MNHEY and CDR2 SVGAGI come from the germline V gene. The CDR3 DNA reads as TGTGCCAGCAGTTACTCTGGACAGAACCTAGGAGAAAAACTGTTTTTT. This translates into CASSYSGQNLGEKLFF.

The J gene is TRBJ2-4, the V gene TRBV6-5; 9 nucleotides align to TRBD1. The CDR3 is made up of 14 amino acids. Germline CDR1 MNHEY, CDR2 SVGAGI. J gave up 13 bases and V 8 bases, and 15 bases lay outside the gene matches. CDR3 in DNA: TGTGCCAGCTTGACAACCGGGACAGGGTTGGGACAGTACTTC. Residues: CASLTTGTGLGQYF.

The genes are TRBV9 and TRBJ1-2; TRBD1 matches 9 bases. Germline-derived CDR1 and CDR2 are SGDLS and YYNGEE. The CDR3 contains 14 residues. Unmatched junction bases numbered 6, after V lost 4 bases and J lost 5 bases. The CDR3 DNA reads TGTGCCAGCAGCCCGTGGGACAGGGATTATGGCTACACCTTC. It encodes CASSPWDRDYGYTF. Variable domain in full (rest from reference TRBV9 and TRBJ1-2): DSGVTQTPKHLITATGQRVTLRCSPRSGDLSVYWYQQSLDQGLQFLIQYYNGEERAKGNILERFSAQQFPDLHSELNLSSLELGDSALYFCASSPWDRDYGYTFGSGTRLTVV.

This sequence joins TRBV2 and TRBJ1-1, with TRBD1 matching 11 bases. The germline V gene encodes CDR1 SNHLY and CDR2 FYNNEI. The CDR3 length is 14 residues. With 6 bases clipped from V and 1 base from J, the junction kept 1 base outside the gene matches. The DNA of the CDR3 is TGTGCCAGCAGGGGGACAGGGGGGAACACTGAAGCTTTCTTT. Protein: CASRGTGGNTEAFF.

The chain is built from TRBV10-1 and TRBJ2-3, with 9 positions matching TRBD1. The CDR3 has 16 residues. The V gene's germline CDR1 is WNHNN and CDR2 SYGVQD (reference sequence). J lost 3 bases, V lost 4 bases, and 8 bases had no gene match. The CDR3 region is CASSGRTGEKTDTQYF. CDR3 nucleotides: TGCGCCAGCAGTGGCAGGACAGGGGAGAAGACAGATACGCAGTATTTT.

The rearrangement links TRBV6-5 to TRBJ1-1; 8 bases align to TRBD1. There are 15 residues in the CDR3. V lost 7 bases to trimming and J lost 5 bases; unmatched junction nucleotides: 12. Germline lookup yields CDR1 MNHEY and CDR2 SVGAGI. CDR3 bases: TGTGCCAGCAACCAGGGGGCACATGAAGGGACTGAAGCTTTCTTT. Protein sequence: CASNQGAHEGTEAFF.

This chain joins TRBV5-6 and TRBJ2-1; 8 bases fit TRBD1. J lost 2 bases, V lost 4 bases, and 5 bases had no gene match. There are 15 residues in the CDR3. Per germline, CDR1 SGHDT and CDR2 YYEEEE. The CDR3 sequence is CASSGDRPPYNEQFF. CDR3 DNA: TGTGCCAGCAGCGGGGACAGGCCCCCCTACAATGAGCAGTTCTTC. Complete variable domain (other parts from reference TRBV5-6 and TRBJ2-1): DAGVTQSPTHLIKTRGQQVTLRCSPKSGHDTVSWYQQALGQGPQFIFQYYEEEERQRGNFPDRFSGHQFPNYSSELNVNALLLGDSALYLCASSGDRPPYNEQFFGPGTRLTVL.

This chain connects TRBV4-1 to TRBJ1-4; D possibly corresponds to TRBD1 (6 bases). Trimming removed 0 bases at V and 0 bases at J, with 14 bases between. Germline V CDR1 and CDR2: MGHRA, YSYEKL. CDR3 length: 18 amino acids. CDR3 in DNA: TGCGCCAGCAGCCAAGAAAGCGCAGGGGTTACAACTAATGAAAAACTGTTTTTT. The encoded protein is CASSQESAGVTTNEKLFF.

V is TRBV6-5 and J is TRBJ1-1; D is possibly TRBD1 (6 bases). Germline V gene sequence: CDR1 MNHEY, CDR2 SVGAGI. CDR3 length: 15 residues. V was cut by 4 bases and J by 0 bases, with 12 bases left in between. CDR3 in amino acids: CASSLEGGMNTEAFF. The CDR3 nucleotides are TGTGCCAGCAGTTTGGAAGGGGGAATGAACACTGAAGCTTTCTTT.

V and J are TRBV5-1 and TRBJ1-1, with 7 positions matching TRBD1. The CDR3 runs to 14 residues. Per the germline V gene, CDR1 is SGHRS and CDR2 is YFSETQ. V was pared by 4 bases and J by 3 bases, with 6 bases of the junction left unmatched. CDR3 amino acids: CASSRDSLDTEAFF. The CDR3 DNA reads TGCGCCAGCAGCCGGGACAGTCTCGACACTGAAGCTTTCTTT.

This CDR3 is CASSLPYSNQPQHF. In DNA, the CDR3 is TGTGCCAGCAGCTTACCCTATAGCAATCAGCCCCAGCATTTT. This rearrangement joins TRBV7-8 to TRBJ1-5; no reliable D call. Germline CDR1 is SGHVS and CDR2 is FQNEAQ. The CDR3 totals 14 residues. The V and J ends lost 2 bases and 0 bases respectively, with 5 bases between them. Based on the CDR3 plus reference TRBV7-8 and TRBJ1-5, the full variable domain is GAGVSQSPRYKVAKRGQDVALRCDPISGHVSLFWYQQALGQGPEFLTYFQNEAQLDKSGLPSDRFFAERPEGSVSTLKIQRTQQEDSAVYLCASSLPYSNQPQHFGDGTRLSIL.

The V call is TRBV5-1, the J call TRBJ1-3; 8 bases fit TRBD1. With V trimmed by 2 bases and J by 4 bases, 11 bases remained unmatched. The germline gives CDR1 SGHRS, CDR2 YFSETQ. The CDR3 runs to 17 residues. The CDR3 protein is CASSLGLQGGEGNTIYF. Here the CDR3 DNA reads TGCGCCAGCAGCTTAGGACTACAGGGGGGAGAAGGAAACACCATATATTTT. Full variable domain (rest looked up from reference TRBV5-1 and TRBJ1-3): KAGVTQTPRYLIKTRGQQVTLSCSPISGHRSVSWYQQTPGQGLQFLFEYFSETQRNKGNFPGRFSGRQFSNSRSEMNVSTLELGDSALYLCASSLGLQGGEGNTIYFGEGSWLTVV.

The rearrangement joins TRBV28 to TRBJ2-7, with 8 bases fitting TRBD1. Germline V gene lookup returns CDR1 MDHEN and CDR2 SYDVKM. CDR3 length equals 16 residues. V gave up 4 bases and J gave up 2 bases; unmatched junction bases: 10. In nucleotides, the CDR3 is TGTGCCAGCAGTTCCCTATCCGGGACAGGCACCTACGAGCAGTACTTC. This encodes CASSSLSGTGTYEQYF.

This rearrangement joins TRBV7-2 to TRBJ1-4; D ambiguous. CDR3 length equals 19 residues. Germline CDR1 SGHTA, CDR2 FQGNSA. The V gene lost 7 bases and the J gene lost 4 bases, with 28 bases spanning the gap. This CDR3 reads CASTDEGTKVKTLNEKLFF. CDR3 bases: TGTGCCAGCACCGATGAGGGCACGAAAGTAAAGACGCTTAATGAAAAACTGTTTTTT.

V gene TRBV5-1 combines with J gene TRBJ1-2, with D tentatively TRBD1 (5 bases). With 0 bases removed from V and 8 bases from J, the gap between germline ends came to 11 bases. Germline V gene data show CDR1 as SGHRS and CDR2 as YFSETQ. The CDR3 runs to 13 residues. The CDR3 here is CASSLEAGMGYTF. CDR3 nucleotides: TGCGCCAGCAGCTTGGAGGCAGGGATGGGCTACACCTTC.

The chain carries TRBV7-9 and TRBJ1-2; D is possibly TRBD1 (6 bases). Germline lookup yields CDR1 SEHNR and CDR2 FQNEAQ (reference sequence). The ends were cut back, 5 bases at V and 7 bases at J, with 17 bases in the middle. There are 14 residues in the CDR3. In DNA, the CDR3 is TGTGCCAGCAGCCAAGTACAGGGTACGGGTGGCTACACCTTC. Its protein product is CASSQVQGTGGYTF.

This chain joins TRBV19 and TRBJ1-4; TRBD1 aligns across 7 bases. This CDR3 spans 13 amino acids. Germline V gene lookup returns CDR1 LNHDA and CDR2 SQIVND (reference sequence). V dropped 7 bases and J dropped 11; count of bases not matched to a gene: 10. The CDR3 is CASTPEGQNKLFF. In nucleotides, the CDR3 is TGTGCCAGTACCCCGGAGGGACAGAATAAACTGTTTTTT.

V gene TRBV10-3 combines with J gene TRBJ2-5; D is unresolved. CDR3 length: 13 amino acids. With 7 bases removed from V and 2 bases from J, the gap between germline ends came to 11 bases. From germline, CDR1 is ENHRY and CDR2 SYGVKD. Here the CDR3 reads CAITPRQQETQYF. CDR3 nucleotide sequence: TGTGCCATCACCCCCAGACAACAAGAGACCCAGTACTTC.

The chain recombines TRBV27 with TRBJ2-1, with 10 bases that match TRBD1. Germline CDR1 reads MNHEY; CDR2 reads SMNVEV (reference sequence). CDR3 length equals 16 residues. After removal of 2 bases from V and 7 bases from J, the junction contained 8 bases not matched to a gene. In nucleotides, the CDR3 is TGTGCCAGCAGTTTAGTAGGGACAGGGGTACTGAATGAGCAGTTCTTC. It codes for CASSLVGTGVLNEQFF.

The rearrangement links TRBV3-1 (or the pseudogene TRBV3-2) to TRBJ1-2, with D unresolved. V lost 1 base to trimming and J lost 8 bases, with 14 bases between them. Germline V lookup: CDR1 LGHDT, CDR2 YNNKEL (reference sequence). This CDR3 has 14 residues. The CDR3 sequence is CASSQVRTAGGYTF. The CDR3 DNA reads TGTGCCAGCAGCCAAGTTCGGACGGCGGGGGGCTACACCTTC.